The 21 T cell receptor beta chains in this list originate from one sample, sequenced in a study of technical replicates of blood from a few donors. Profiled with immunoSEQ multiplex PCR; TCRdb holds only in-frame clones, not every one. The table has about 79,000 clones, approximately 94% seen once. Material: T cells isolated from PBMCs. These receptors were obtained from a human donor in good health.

The DNA for the CDR3 is TGTGCCAGCAGTGACCTTTTCGGGACTAGCCCCTACAATGAGCAGTTCTTC. Translation: CASSDLFGTSPYNEQFF. The chain joins TRBV6-1 to TRBJ2-1; 9 bases align to TRBD2. Trimming took 3 bases from V and 2 from J; bases not matched to a gene: 8. Germline assignment: CDR1 MNHNS and CDR2 SASEGT. This CDR3 comprises 17 residues.

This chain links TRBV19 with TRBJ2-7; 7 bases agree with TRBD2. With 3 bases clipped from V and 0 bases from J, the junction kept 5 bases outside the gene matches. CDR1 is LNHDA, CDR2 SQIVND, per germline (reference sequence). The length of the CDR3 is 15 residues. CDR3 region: CASSIGGGSSYEQYF. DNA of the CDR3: TGTGCCAGTAGTATTGGGGGGGGTAGCTCCTACGAGCAGTACTTC.

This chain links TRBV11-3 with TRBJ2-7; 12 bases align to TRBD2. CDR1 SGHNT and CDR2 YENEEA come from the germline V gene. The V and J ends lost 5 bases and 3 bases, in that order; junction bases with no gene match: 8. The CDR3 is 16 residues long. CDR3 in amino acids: CASSQWTSGEDYEQYF. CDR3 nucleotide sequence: TGTGCCAGCAGCCAGTGGACTAGCGGGGAAGACTACGAGCAGTACTTC.

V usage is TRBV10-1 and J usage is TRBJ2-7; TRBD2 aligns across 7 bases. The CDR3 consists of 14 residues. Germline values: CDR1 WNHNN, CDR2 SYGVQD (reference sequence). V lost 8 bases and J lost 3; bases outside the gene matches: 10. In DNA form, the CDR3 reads TGCGCCAGCGACAGACGGGGGGTCGTCTACGAGCAGTACTTC. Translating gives CASDRRGVVYEQYF.

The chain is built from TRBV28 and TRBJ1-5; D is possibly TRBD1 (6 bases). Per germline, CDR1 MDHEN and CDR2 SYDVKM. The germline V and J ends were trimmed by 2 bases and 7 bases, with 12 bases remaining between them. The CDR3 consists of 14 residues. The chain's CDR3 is CASSLGGGGQPQHF. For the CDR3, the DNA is TGTGCCAGCAGTTTAGGAGGGGGAGGGCAGCCCCAGCATTTT. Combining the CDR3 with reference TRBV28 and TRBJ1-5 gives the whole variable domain DVKVTQSSRYLVKRTGEKVFLECVQDMDHENMFWYRQDPGLGLRLIYFSYDVKMKEKGDIPEGYSVSREKKERFSLILESASTNQTSMYLCASSLGGGGQPQHFGDGTRLSIL.

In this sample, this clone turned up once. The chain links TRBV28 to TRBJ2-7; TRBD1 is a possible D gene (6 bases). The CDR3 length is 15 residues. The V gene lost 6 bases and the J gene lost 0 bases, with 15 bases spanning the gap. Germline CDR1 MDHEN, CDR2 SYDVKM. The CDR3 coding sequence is TGTGCCAGCAGGATGCGTTGGGACAACTCCTACGAGCAGTACTTC. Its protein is CASRMRWDNSYEQYF.

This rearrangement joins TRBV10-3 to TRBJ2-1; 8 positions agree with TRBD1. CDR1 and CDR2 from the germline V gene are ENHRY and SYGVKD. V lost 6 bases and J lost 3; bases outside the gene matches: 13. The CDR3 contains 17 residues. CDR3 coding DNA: TGTGCCATCAGGGACCTTGAGGGGACAGGCGGCTACAATGAGCAGTTCTTC. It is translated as CAIRDLEGTGGYNEQFF.

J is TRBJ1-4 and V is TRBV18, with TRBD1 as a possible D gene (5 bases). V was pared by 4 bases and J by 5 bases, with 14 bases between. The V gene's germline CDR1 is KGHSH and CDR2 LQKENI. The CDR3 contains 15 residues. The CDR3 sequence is CASSLRDRQNEKLFF. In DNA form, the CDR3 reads TGTGCCAGCTCACTTCGCGACAGACAGAATGAAAAACTGTTTTTT.

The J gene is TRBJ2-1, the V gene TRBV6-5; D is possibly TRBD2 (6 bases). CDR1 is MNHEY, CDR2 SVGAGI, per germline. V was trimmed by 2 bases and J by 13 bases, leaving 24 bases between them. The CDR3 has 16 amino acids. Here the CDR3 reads CASSYGRGFQTGLQFF. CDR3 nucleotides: TGTGCCAGCAGTTACGGGCGGGGCTTTCAAACTGGCCTACAGTTCTTC.

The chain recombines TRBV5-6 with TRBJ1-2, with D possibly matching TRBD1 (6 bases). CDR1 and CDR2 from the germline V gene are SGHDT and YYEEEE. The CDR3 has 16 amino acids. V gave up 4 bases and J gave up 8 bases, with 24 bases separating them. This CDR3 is CASSQVAQGTLGGYTF. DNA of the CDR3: TGTGCCAGCAGCCAGGTAGCGCAGGGGACCTTGGGGGGCTACACCTTC.

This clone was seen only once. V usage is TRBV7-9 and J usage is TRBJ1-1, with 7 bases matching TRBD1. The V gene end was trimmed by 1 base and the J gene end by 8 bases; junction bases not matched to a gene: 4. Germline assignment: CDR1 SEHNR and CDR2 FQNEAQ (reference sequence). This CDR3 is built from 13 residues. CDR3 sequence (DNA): TGTGCCAGCAGCTTAGAACCGGACAGGGAAGCTTTCTTT. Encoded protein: CASSLEPDREAFF.

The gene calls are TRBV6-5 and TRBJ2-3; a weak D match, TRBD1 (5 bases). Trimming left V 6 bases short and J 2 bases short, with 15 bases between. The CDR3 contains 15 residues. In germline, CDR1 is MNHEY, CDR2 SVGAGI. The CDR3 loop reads CASSQAFRDTDTQYF. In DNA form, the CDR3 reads TGTGCCAGCAGCCAAGCCTTCAGGGACACAGATACGCAGTATTTT.

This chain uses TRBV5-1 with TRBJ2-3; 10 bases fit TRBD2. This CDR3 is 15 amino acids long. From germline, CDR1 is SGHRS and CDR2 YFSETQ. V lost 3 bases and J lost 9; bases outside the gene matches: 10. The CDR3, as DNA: TGCGCCAGCAGCTCCTCGATAGCGGGGGGACAAACGCAGTATTTT. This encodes CASSSSIAGGQTQYF.

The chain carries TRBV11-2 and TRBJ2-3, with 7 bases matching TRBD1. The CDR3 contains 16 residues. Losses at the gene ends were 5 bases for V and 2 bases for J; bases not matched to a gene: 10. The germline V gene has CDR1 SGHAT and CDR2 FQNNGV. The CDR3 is CASSPLTGLITDTQYF. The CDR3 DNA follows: TGTGCCAGCAGCCCCCTGACAGGGCTTATCACAGATACGCAGTATTTT.

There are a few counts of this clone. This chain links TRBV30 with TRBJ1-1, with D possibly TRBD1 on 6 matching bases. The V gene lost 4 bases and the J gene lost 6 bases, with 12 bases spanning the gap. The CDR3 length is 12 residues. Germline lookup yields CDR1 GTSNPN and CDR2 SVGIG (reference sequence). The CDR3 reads CAWTTDSSEAFF. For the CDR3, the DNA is TGTGCCTGGACTACGGACAGTTCTGAAGCTTTCTTT.

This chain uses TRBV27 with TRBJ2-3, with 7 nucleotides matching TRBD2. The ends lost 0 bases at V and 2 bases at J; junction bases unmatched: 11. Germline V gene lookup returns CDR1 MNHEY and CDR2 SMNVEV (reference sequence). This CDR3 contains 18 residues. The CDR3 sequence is CASSLSTLLAEDTDTQYF. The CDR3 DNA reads TGTGCCAGCAGTTTATCAACGCTTCTAGCGGAGGACACAGATACGCAGTATTTT.

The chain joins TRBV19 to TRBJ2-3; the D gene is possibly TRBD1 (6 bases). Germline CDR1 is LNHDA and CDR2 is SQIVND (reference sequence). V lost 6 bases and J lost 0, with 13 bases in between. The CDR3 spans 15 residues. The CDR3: CASSRDTASTDTQYF. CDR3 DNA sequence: TGTGCCAGTAGCCGGGACACAGCTAGCACAGATACGCAGTATTTT. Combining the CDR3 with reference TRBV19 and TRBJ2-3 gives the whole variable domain DGGITQSPKYLFRKEGQNVTLSCEQNLNHDAMYWYRQDPGQGLRLIYYSQIVNDFQKGDIAEGYSVSREKKESFPLTVTSAQKNPTAFYLCASSRDTASTDTQYFGPGTRLTVL.

CDR3 region: CSVPRDNKAVTLWGQGSPSYEQYF. The CDR3, as DNA: TGCAGCGTTCCCCGGGACAACAAAGCTGTAACATTGTGGGGACAGGGATCCCCTTCCTACGAGCAGTACTTC. The chain is built from TRBV29-1 and TRBJ2-7; 9 bases agree with TRBD1. The CDR3 spans 24 residues. J gave up 1 base and V 5 bases, and 36 bases lay outside the gene matches. CDR1 is SQVTM, CDR2 ANQGSEA, per germline.

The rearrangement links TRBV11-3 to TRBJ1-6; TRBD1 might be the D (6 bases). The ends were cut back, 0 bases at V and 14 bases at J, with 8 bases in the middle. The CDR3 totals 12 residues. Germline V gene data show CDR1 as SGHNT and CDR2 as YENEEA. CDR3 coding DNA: TGTGCCAGCAGCTTAGACAGGGGTTCCCTCCACTTT. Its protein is CASSLDRGSLHF. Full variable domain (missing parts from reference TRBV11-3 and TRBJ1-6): EAGVVQSPRYKIIEKKQPVAFWCNPISGHNTLYWYLQNLGQGPELLIRYENEEAVDDSQLPKDRFSAERLKGVDSTLKIQPAELGDSAVYLCASSLDRGSLHFGNGTRLTVT.

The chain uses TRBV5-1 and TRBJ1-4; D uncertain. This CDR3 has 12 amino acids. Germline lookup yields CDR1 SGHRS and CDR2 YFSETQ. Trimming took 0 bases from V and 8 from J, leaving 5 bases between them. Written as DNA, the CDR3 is TGCGCCAGCAGCTTGGGGCCAGAAAAACTGTTTTTT. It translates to CASSLGPEKLFF.

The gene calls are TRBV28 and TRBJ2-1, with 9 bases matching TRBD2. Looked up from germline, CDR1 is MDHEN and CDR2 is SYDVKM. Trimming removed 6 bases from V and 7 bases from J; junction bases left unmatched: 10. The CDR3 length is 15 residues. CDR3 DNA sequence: TGTGCCAGCAGCTGGCGGGGGGGATCCAATAATGAGCAGTTCTTC. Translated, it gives CASSWRGGSNNEQFF.